The source of this TCR beta chain is a study of metastatic and nonmetastatic thyroid tumors. Study background: For malignant and benign thyroid patients, tumor or nodule tissue and blood were the sources whose repertoires were compared. Findings and caveats of the study: Patients with malignant thyroid tumors reportedly had significantly higher TCR beta diversity than those with benign nodules, in blood and tumor.

Prior to thyroid surgery, none of the patients had received any treatment. Authors' data handling: CDR3 was compared across clinicopathological groups, and the resulting differences were used to build a distant-metastasis classifier for papillary thyroid cancer. MiXCR reprocessed the PCR reads for TCRdb. These V and J calls rely on TCRdb rather than the paper's analysis. The table has around 9,000 clones, about 45% seen once; the top ten hold 33%. CDR3 length: 14 amino acids. Trimming pared 0 bases from V and 3 bases from J, leaving 12 bases between. Looked up from germline, CDR1 is DFQATT and CDR2 is SNEGSKA (reference sequence). Regarding this clone: Antigen: not known.

The TCR was taken from a male donor with papillary thyroid cancer or a benign thyroid nodule (not recorded which). Some clones in this sample may be carry-over from other donors' samples. This rearrangement joins TRBV20-1 to TRBJ2-7; maybe TRBD1 (5 bases). Sequenced input: tumor tissue. The CDR3 is CSARDQGRSYEQYF. The CDR3 DNA follows: TGCAGTGCTAGAGATCAGGGAAGGAGCTACGAGCAGTACTTC.